Shown below are 21 T cell receptor beta chains from a single sample sequenced in a study of cytomegalovirus exposure and HLA in healthy donors. Use of 60 Vbeta and 13 Jbeta primers characterized the PCR. Assay used: immunoSEQ multiplex PCR; TCRdb lists only in-frame clones, some missing. This sample lists 95,000 to 150,000 clones; its ten largest clones have over 0.8%. The sample taken for sequencing was PBMCs. Receptor source: a man aged 18 to 29 in good health and CMV-seronegative.

The genes are TRBV9 and TRBJ2-1; D unclear. The V gene lost 4 bases and the J gene lost 8 bases, with 10 bases spanning the gap. This CDR3 is 12 amino acids long. Germline-derived CDR1 and CDR2 are SGDLS and YYNGEE. Here the CDR3 DNA reads TGTGCCAGCAGCCCCCCGGCGGATGAGCAGTTCTTC. This translates into CASSPPADEQFF.

The chain carries TRBV25-1 and TRBJ2-1; possibly TRBD1 for D (5 bases). Germline V gene sequence: CDR1 MGHDK, CDR2 SYGVNS. There are 13 residues in the CDR3. Trimming took 0 bases from V and 9 from J, leaving 9 bases between them. The CDR3 reads CASSEYRQGEQFF. CDR3 bases: TGTGCCAGCAGTGAATATCGCCAGGGTGAGCAGTTCTTC.

J is TRBJ2-1 and V is TRBV30; TRBD2 matches 11 bases. V was pared by 5 bases and J by 1 base, with 4 bases of the junction left unmatched. The CDR3 sequence is 15 residues long. Looked up from germline, CDR1 is GTSNPN and CDR2 is SVGIG (reference sequence). The CDR3 DNA is TGTGCCTGGGTTAGCGGGGGGGCGTCCTACAATGAGCAGTTCTTC. The encoded protein is CAWVSGGASYNEQFF.

V gene TRBV6-4 combines with J gene TRBJ2-3; 11 bases agree with TRBD2. The V gene's germline CDR1 is MRHNA and CDR2 SNTAGT. CDR3 size: 15 residues. The V and J ends lost 6 bases and 4 bases, in that order; junction bases with no gene match: 6. The DNA of the CDR3 is TGTGCCAGCAGCCCGACTAGCGGGACGGCAGATACGCAGTATTTT. Encoded protein: CASSPTSGTADTQYF.

The gene calls are TRBV28 and TRBJ2-6, with unresolved D. Trimming stripped 4 bases from V and 4 bases from J, with 2 bases between. Germline-derived CDR1 and CDR2 are MDHEN and SYDVKM. This CDR3 contains 12 residues. The chain's CDR3 is CASSSGANVLTF. The DNA of the CDR3 is TGTGCCAGCAGTTCGGGGGCCAACGTCCTGACTTTC. Full variable domain (rest looked up from reference TRBV28 and TRBJ2-6): DVKVTQSSRYLVKRTGEKVFLECVQDMDHENMFWYRQDPGLGLRLIYFSYDVKMKEKGDIPEGYSVSREKKERFSLILESASTNQTSMYLCASSSGANVLTFGAGSRLTVL.

V and J are TRBV9 and TRBJ2-1; TRBD2 agrees at 9 bases. Germline loops: CDR1 SGDLS, CDR2 YYNGEE. V was pared by 3 bases and J by 8 bases, with 9 bases of the junction left unmatched. This CDR3 is built from 15 residues. The chain's CDR3 is CASSALTSGLDEQFF. CDR3 nucleotide sequence: TGTGCCAGCAGCGCCCTCACTAGCGGGTTGGATGAGCAGTTCTTC.

The gene calls are TRBV7-2 and TRBJ2-1, with unresolved D. Germline CDR1 and CDR2: SGHTA and FQGNSA. The length of the CDR3 is 12 residues. Trimming removed 2 bases from V and 5 bases from J, with 4 bases in between. CDR3 amino acids: CASSLQDNEQFF. CDR3 nucleotides: TGTGCCAGCAGCTTACAGGACAATGAGCAGTTCTTC.

The V and J genes are TRBV6-1 and TRBJ2-7; 10 nucleotides match TRBD2. The CDR3 totals 14 residues. Germline V gives CDR1 MNHNS, CDR2 SASEGT. J was trimmed by 4 bases and V by 4 bases; bases with no gene match: 4. The CDR3 sequence is CASSAEAGGYEQYF. Here the CDR3 DNA reads TGTGCCAGCAGTGCTGAAGCGGGAGGGTACGAGCAGTACTTC.

This sequence joins TRBV14 and TRBJ2-3; 9 bases are shared with TRBD2. The CDR3 extends over 16 amino acids. Germline-derived CDR1 and CDR2 are SGHDN and FVKESK. V dropped 4 bases and J dropped 0; count of bases not matched to a gene: 5. The CDR3 region is CASSLRGGLSTDTQYF. The CDR3 DNA reads TGTGCCAGCAGCCTGCGGGGGGGCCTAAGCACAGATACGCAGTATTTT. The whole variable domain, remainder taken from reference TRBV14 and TRBJ2-3, is EAGVTQFPSHSVIEKGQTVTLRCDPISGHDNLYWYRRVMGKEIKFLLHFVKESKQDESGMPNNRFLAERTGGTYSTLKVQPAELEDSGVYFCASSLRGGLSTDTQYFGPGTRLTVL.

This chain links TRBV9 with TRBJ2-7; maybe TRBD1 (6 bases). Germline V gene lookup returns CDR1 SGDLS and CDR2 YYNGEE. The V gene lost 4 bases and the J gene lost 3 bases, with 23 bases spanning the gap. The CDR3 totals 17 residues. The CDR3 DNA sequence: TGTGCCAGCAGCCCTAGACCGCAAACAGGGAAAAACTACGAGCAGTACTTC. Protein product: CASSPRPQTGKNYEQYF.

The V call is TRBV15, the J call TRBJ1-2, with 7 nucleotides matching TRBD1. V lost 0 bases, J lost 6 bases, and 4 bases stayed unmatched. The CDR3 runs 14 residues. The germline V gene encodes CDR1 LNHNV and CDR2 YYDKDF (reference sequence). DNA for the CDR3: TGTGCCACCAGCAGAGAAGGGACAGCCCATGGCTACACCTTC. This encodes CATSREGTAHGYTF. The whole variable domain, remainder taken from reference TRBV15 and TRBJ1-2, is DAMVIQNPRYQVTQFGKPVTLSCSQTLNHNVMYWYQQKSSQAPKLLFHYYDKDFNNEADTPDNFQSRRPNTSFCFLDIRSPGLGDTAMYLCATSREGTAHGYTFGSGTRLTVV.

The chain uses TRBV2 and TRBJ1-6; no definite D call. CDR1 and CDR2 from the germline V gene are SNHLY and FYNNEI. V gave up 0 bases and J gave up 6 bases, with 15 bases separating them. The CDR3 consists of 17 residues. Written as DNA, the CDR3 is TGTGCCAGCAGTGAAGCGCTTTGGGCGTTGACTAATTCACCCCTCCACTTT. It translates to CASSEALWALTNSPLHF.

The genes are TRBV7-8 and TRBJ2-1; D unresolved. This CDR3 region has 13 residues. Per the germline V gene, CDR1 is SGHVS and CDR2 is FQNEAQ. Trimming left V 7 bases short and J 0 bases short, with 7 bases between. CDR3 region: CASTLSSYNEQFF. The CDR3 DNA is TGTGCCAGCACCCTAAGCTCCTACAATGAGCAGTTCTTC.

The chain uses TRBV18 and TRBJ1-5, with unresolved D. Germline CDR1 and CDR2: KGHSH and LQKENI. V dropped 3 bases and J dropped 4 bases, with 7 bases sitting between them. CDR3 length: 13 residues. This CDR3 is CASSPGYNQPQHF. The CDR3 DNA sequence: TGTGCCAGCTCACCCGGGTATAATCAGCCCCAGCATTTT.

The rearrangement links TRBV25-1 to TRBJ1-1; 7 positions agree with TRBD1. The CDR3 length is 12 residues. J gave up 5 bases and V 6 bases, and 3 bases lay outside the gene matches. Germline V CDR1 and CDR2: MGHDK, SYGVNS. The CDR3 sequence: CASRRGPTEAFF. The CDR3 region has the DNA TGTGCCAGCAGGAGGGGGCCTACTGAAGCTTTCTTT.

CDR3 protein: CAWSGTLAGGLSDTQYF. The CDR3 region has the DNA TGTGCCTGGAGTGGGACACTAGCGGGAGGGCTATCAGATACGCAGTATTTT. The chain is built from TRBV30 and TRBJ2-3; 13 nucleotides agree with TRBD2. The trim removed 1 base at V and 4 bases at J, leaving 8 bases unmatched. The CDR3 runs 17 residues. Germline assignment: CDR1 GTSNPN and CDR2 SVGIG (reference sequence).

The chain links TRBV7-6 to TRBJ1-5; possibly TRBD1 for D (6 bases). The length of the CDR3 is 16 residues. Germline CDR1 is SGHVS and CDR2 is FNYEAQ. Trimming stripped 5 bases from V and 5 bases from J, with 19 bases between. CDR3 sequence (DNA): TGTGCCAGCAGCCCCGAGGGGGTTTTTGTCGATCAGCCCCAGCATTTT. This gives the protein CASSPEGVFVDQPQHF.

The rearrangement links TRBV6-4 to TRBJ1-2; D might be TRBD1 (5 bases). Trimming cost V 0 bases and J 8 bases, with 10 bases left between them. Germline assignment: CDR1 MRHNA and CDR2 SNTAGT. The CDR3 extends over 13 amino acids. CDR3 DNA: TGTGCCAGCAGTGACTCAGGGGTCCGGGGCTACACCTTC. Translation gives CASSDSGVRGYTF.

CDR3 nucleotides: TGTGCCAGCAGCGTCCGGGATTCGAACACTGAAGCTTTCTTT. Protein product: CASSVRDSNTEAFF. V usage is TRBV5-5 and J usage is TRBJ1-1; D unresolved. This CDR3 has 14 amino acids. Trimming removed 4 bases at V and 1 base at J, with 11 bases between. Germline V gives CDR1 SGHKS, CDR2 YYEKEE (reference sequence). Looking up the rest from reference TRBV5-5 and TRBJ1-1 gives the full variable domain: DAGVTQSPTHLIKTRGQQVTLRCSPISGHKSVSWYQQVLGQGPQFIFQYYEKEERGRGNFPDRFSARQFPNYSSELNVNALLLGDSALYLCASSVRDSNTEAFFGQGTRLTVV.

This rearrangement joins TRBV11-2 to TRBJ1-4; tentative D call: TRBD1 (5 bases). Trimming cost V 3 bases and J 10 bases, with 15 bases left between them. The CDR3 totals 14 residues. Germline-derived CDR1 and CDR2 are SGHAT and FQNNGV. The CDR3 DNA sequence: TGTGCCAGCAGCTTTTTATTCGTAGGGGCAAAACTGTTTTTT. Residues: CASSFLFVGAKLFF.

The rearrangement joins TRBV6-5 to TRBJ1-3; a weak D match, TRBD1 (5 bases). Trimming stripped 6 bases from V and 2 bases from J, with 14 bases between. This CDR3 has 15 amino acids. Per the germline V gene, CDR1 is MNHEY and CDR2 is SVGAGI. This CDR3 reads CASSRSGGAGNTIYF. CDR3 nucleotides: TGTGCCAGCAGCCGATCCGGGGGGGCTGGAAACACCATATATTTT.